There are many counts of the clone carrying this T cell receptor beta chain. Its matching antigen is unknown. Previously described methods and listed TCR primers were used for bulk TCR libraries. One entry per CDR3 protein results from TCRdb running MiXCR on the PCR reads. The sample has about 640,000 distinct CDR3 sequences; about 20% are singletons. This entry comes from a study of molecular identifiers for immune sequencing clone quantification. Study summary: In replicates, RNA from 20,000 or 100,000 naive CD8 cells was split five ways, four sequenced. General study findings and limits: The study reportedly detected spiked Jurkat TCR RNA from one cell among around 970,000 naive cells.

Per germline, CDR1 SNHLY and CDR2 FYNNEI. CDR3 size: 16 residues. V was trimmed by 0 bases and J by 8 bases, leaving 16 bases between them. Sorting isolated naive CD8 T cells as CD8+CD4-CCR7+CD45RA+ events. This clonotype was sampled from a human donor in good health. Some libraries in this study had Jurkat cell RNA spiked in. This rearrangement joins TRBV2 to TRBJ1-4; D gene uncertain. Sample: naive CD8+ T cells from blood, with Jurkat cell RNA spiked in. The subset here: FACS-sorted CD8+CD4-CCR7+CD45RA+ naive T cells. The CDR3, as DNA: TGTGCCAGCAGTGAAGCAATAGGGCTACTTGGGGAAAAACTGTTTTTT. The encoded protein is CASSEAIGLLGEKLFF.